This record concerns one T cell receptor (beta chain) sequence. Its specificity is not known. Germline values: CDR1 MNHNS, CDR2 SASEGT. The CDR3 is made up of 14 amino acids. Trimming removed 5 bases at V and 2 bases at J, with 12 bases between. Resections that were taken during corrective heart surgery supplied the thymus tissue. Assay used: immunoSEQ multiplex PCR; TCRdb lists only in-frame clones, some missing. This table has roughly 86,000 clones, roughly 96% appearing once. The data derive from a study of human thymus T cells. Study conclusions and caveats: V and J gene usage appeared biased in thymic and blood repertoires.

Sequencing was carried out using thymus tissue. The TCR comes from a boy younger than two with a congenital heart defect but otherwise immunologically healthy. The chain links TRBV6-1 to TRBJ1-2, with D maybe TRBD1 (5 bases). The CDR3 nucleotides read TGTGCCAGCAGTTCCTACCGGGACAACTATGGCTACACCTTC. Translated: CASSSYRDNYGYTF.